This T cell receptor (beta chain) was obtained from a study of post-analysis software for immune sequencing data (dated by TCRdb to the mid-2010s). As for the study more broadly: Disease courses on record covered relapsing-remitting, secondary progressive and progressive-relapsing multiple sclerosis, though some patients had no subtype annotation. The patient repertoires were set against around eleven previously published healthy control repertoires from donors whose ages ranged from about 6 to 25 years. A subset of samples was prepared in parallel using single-end sample barcoding, then pooled and co-amplified after Illumina adapter ligation. Study-wide findings and limitations: When samples were clustered directly using the F measure, samples prepared in the same batch co-clustered strongly, which prompted a batch-effect correction. Multiple sclerosis patients had significantly lower normalized Chao1 diversity than controls, a result that suggests substantial peripheral T-cell clonal expansion. Patients showed significantly higher frequencies than controls for roughly 5 TRBV segments, among them TRBV5-6, TRBV5-1 and TRBV20-1. The multiple sclerosis patient group was slightly younger than the control group.

The library was obtained by PCR. TCRdb lists the instrument as Illumina HiSeq 2500. Unique molecular identifiers were incorporated into TCR beta cDNA libraries to reduce PCR and sequencing biases. Approximately 500,000 cDNA molecules were obtained for every 1 to 10 million input T cells, so each molecule roughly corresponded to one T cell. The same protocol used for the earlier healthy control dataset was applied to prepare and sequence the patient libraries. Within a given batch, samples were prepared together, multiplexed and sequenced on the same HiSeq lane. Regarding the original processing steps: MIGEC was used to process the raw barcoded reads, and molecular identifier groups with only a single read were discarded before consensus assembly and CDR3 extraction. Clonotype tables were post-analysed with VDJtools, normalizing diversity by down-sampling all datasets to the smallest sample size. Repertoire overlap clustering matched CDR3 amino acid but not nucleotide sequences to correct batch-related cross-sample contamination. TCRdb's own reprocessing of the public reads used fastp at Q25 and MiXCR and kept productive beta chains. Identical CDR3 proteins give one entry, which carries the most common genes and DNA. It is TCRdb's table, rather than the study itself, that gives the V and J calls and clone size. For this sample there are 700,000 to 900,000 distinct CDR3 sequences; around 45% appear just once. Clones ranked in the top ten supply 4.9% of the sample.

V is cut back by 3 bases and J by 3 bases, with 6 bases in the junction unmatched. Inclusive of the bounding cysteine and phenylalanine, the CDR3 is 14 residues long. Only the CDR3 DNA is retained, 42 bases long and in frame from the first base. CDR1 and CDR2, per the germline V gene (reference sequence), are DFQATT and SNEGSKA. Note on this clonotype: It lacks a known antigen. Per-base quality was not reported, and no clone a single base away is much larger than it.

TCR beta repertoires were profiled from peripheral blood of 10 to 15 young patients with multiple sclerosis to demonstrate the VDJtools post-analysis software. The patients with multiple sclerosis were children and adolescents between about 6 and 17 years of age. The sample comprised blood. The receptor was derived from a girl between 5 and 17 years old with multiple sclerosis. This chain joins TRBV20-1 to TRBJ2-3; TRBD2 matches 7 bases in the middle. This receptor has the CDR3 CSARGEGWTDTQYF. The sequence in DNA is TGCAGTGCTAGGGGGGAGGGGTGGACAGATACGCAGTATTTT.